Listed below are T cell receptor beta chains from one sample, sequenced in a study of shared clonotypes between healthy human individuals. Method: immunoSEQ multiplex PCR; TCRdb's copy keeps in-frame clones and lacks some. The table lists 1.5 million to 1.9 million clones, around 98% of them singletons, with about 0.45% in the top ten. The sample comprised naive CD4+ T cells sorted from blood. The origin of the receptors is a man younger than 45 in good health. CDR3s include the opening cysteine and the closing phenylalanine or tryptophan. The order of the fields is clone size, V gene, CDR3 length, D gene, J gene, CDR3 protein, CDR3 DNA. D genes are given only for firm matches. Rows give clone size only sometimes, using once, few, many, or a class for an expanded clone.

-	TRBV6-1	15	TRBD1	TRBJ1-5	CASSEAGGSHQPQHF	TGTGCCAGCAGTGAGGCAGGGGGCAGCCATCAGCCCCAGCATTTT
-	TRBV28	13	TRBD2	TRBJ2-5	CASKAGGRETQYF	TGTGCCAGCAAGGCGGGAGGTAGGGAGACCCAGTACTTC
-	TRBV4-1	15	-	TRBJ1-4	CASSQDGRVGEKLFF	TGCGCCAGCAGCCAAGATGGTAGGGTGGGCGAAAAACTGTTTTTT
-	TRBV18	16	-	TRBJ2-3	CASSRLGGDLRNTQYF	TGTGCCAGCTCACGCCTAGGTGGAGATCTTCGAAATACGCAGTATTTT
-	TRBV7-8	17	-	TRBJ2-3	CASSAAGTWKHTDTQYF	TGTGCCAGCAGCGCCGCCGGGACATGGAAACACACAGATACGCAGTATTTT
-	TRBV6-6	14	-	TRBJ1-3	CASRGDLSGNTIYF	TGTGCCAGCAGGGGGGACCTCTCTGGAAACACCATATATTTT
-	TRBV9	14	-	TRBJ2-3	CASSVVPSTDTQYF	TGTGCCAGCAGCGTAGTGCCTAGCACAGATACGCAGTATTTT
-	TRBV2	14	-	TRBJ1-1	CASRTDGSYTEAFF	TGTGCCAGCAGGACGGACGGCTCCTACACTGAAGCTTTCTTT
-	TRBV5-4	14	TRBD2	TRBJ2-3	CASSRDYITDTQYF	TGTGCCAGCAGCCGGGACTACATCACAGATACGCAGTATTTT
-	TRBV20-1	10	-	TRBJ2-7	CSALENEQYF	TGCAGTGCCCTTGAGAACGAGCAGTACTTC
once	TRBV30	13	-	TRBJ2-3	CAWTSASPAAQYF	TGTGCCTGGACCAGTGCTTCCCCGGCGGCGCAGTATTTT
once	TRBV19	11	-	TRBJ2-7	CASSTRGEQYF	TGTGCCAGTAGTACTAGGGGGGAGCAGTACTTC
-	TRBV7-9	14	TRBD1	TRBJ2-5	CAIAQGQGRETQYF	TGTGCCATCGCTCAGGGACAGGGAAGGGAGACCCAGTACTTC
-	TRBV6-5	15	TRBD2	TRBJ2-1	CASTYVLAGKDEQFF	TGTGCCAGCACCTACGTACTAGCGGGAAAAGATGAGCAGTTCTTC
-	TRBV6-6	13	-	TRBJ1-1	CASSSQQNTEAFF	TGTGCCAGCAGTTCTCAGCAGAACACTGAAGCTTTCTTT
-	TRBV14	14	-	TRBJ2-7	CASSQRWGGYEQYF	TGTGCCAGCAGCCAAAGGTGGGGCGGCTACGAGCAGTACTTC
-	TRBV10-2	11	-	TRBJ2-7	CATSPSNGQYF	TGCGCCACTTCCCCCTCCAACGGGCAGTACTTC
-	TRBV4-1	16	-	TRBJ1-1	CASSQEKQGLNTEAFF	TGCGCCAGCAGCCAAGAAAAACAGGGTTTGAACACTGAAGCTTTCTTT
-	TRBV7-3	15	-	TRBJ1-4	CASSPSHREGEKLFF	TGTGCCAGCAGCCCTAGCCACAGGGAAGGCGAAAAACTGTTTTTT
-	TRBV4-2	16	TRBD1	TRBJ2-5	CASSQEQGQGKETQYF	TGTGCCAGCAGCCAAGAACAGGGACAGGGTAAAGAGACCCAGTACTTC
-	TRBV7-9	13	-	TRBJ2-7	CASSFHGIYEQYF	TGTGCCAGCAGCTTTCACGGGATTTACGAGCAGTACTTC
-	TRBV9	15	-	TRBJ2-2	CASSVGLQFTGELFF	TGTGCCAGCAGCGTAGGACTTCAATTCACCGGGGAGCTGTTTTTT
-	TRBV11-2	14	TRBD2	TRBJ2-1	CASSLVAGVSEQFF	TGTGCCAGCAGCTTAGTAGCGGGAGTGAGTGAGCAGTTCTTC
once	TRBV29-1	13	TRBD1	TRBJ2-5	CSVERDRQETQYF	TGCAGCGTTGAACGGGACAGGCAGGAGACCCAGTACTTC
once	TRBV11-2	19	TRBD2	TRBJ2-1	CASSLFHRLAGGPSNEQFF	TGTGCCAGCAGCTTATTCCATCGACTAGCGGGAGGCCCTTCCAATGAGCAGTTCTTC
-	TRBV5-4	15	-	TRBJ1-2	CASSLEGQPNYGYTF	TGTGCCAGCAGCTTGGAGGGACAACCGAACTATGGCTACACCTTC
-	TRBV5-1	15	-	TRBJ2-7	CASSLIPGQGREQYF	TGCGCCAGCAGCTTAATACCGGGCCAAGGGAGGGAGCAGTACTTC
-	TRBV7-8	13	TRBD2	TRBJ2-1	CASSKLLAGEQFF	TGTGCCAGCAGCAAGTTACTAGCGGGAGAGCAGTTCTTC
-	TRBV9	16	TRBD2	TRBJ2-1	CASSGLAGLWGNEQFF	TGTGCCAGCAGCGGACTAGCGGGACTTTGGGGAAATGAGCAGTTCTTC
-	TRBV20-1	11	-	TRBJ2-7	CSARYFYEQYF	TGCAGTGCTAGATACTTCTACGAGCAGTACTTC
-	TRBV5-1	15	-	TRBJ2-1	CASSLDRGSYNEQFF	TGCGCCAGCAGCTTGGACCGGGGCTCCTACAATGAGCAGTTCTTC
-	TRBV6-5	13	-	TRBJ2-3	CASSYSGTDTQYF	TGTGCCAGCAGTTACTCAGGCACAGATACGCAGTATTTT
-	TRBV14	16	TRBD1	TRBJ2-2	CASSQPGQGRTGELFF	TGTGCCAGCAGCCAACCCGGACAGGGCCGCACCGGGGAGCTGTTTTTT
-	TRBV2	10	-	TRBJ1-2	CAASARGYTF	TGTGCCGCCAGCGCGAGGGGCTACACCTTC
-	TRBV15	15	TRBD1	TRBJ2-5	CATSIPGQGEETQYF	TGTGCCACCAGCATTCCGGGACAGGGTGAAGAGACCCAGTACTTC
once	TRBV10-3	18	-	TRBJ2-5	CAISESRPLGQQQETQYF	TGTGCCATCAGTGAGTCAAGACCGTTGGGACAACAGCAAGAGACCCAGTACTTC
-	TRBV9	14	-	TRBJ1-3	CASSVGDIGNTIYF	TGTGCCAGCAGCGTAGGGGACATTGGAAACACCATATATTTT
few	TRBV5-4	16	-	TRBJ2-3	CASSLGQPVSTDTQYF	TGTGCCAGCAGCTTGGGCCAGCCAGTAAGCACAGATACGCAGTATTTT
-	TRBV28	12	-	TRBJ2-7	CASSFWRDEQYF	TGTGCCAGCAGTTTTTGGAGGGACGAGCAGTACTTC
-	TRBV7-8	15	TRBD2	TRBJ2-1	CASSLRREGNNEQFF	TGTGCCAGCAGCTTAAGGCGGGAGGGTAACAATGAGCAGTTCTTC
-	TRBV5-1	16	TRBD2	TRBJ2-2	CASSHTSGRITGELFF	TGCGCCAGCAGCCACACTAGCGGGAGGATCACCGGGGAGCTGTTTTTT
once	TRBV30	13	-	TRBJ1-1	CAWSVRGNTEAFF	TGTGCCTGGAGTGTACGGGGGAACACTGAAGCTTTCTTT